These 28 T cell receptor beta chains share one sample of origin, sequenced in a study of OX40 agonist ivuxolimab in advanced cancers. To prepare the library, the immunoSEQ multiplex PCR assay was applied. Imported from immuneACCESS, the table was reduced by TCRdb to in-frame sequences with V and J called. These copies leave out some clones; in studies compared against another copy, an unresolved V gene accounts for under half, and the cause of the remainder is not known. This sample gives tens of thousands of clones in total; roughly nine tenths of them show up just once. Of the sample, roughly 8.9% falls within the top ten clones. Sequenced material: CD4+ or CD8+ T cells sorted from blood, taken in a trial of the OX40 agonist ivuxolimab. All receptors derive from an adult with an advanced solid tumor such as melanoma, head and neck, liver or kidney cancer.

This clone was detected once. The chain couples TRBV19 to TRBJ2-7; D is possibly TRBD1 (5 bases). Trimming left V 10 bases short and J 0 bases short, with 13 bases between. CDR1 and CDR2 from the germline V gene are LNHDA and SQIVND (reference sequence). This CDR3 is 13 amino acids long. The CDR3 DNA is TGTGCCACTAGAAAAGACAGCTCCTACGAGCAGTACTTC. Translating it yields CATRKDSSYEQYF.

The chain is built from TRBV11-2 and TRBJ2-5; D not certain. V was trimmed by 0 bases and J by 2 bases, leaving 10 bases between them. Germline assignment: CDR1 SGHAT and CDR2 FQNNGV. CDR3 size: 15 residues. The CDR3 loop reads CASSLEGLRQETQYF. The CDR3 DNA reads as TGTGCCAGCAGCTTAGAAGGTTTGCGGCAAGAGACCCAGTACTTC.

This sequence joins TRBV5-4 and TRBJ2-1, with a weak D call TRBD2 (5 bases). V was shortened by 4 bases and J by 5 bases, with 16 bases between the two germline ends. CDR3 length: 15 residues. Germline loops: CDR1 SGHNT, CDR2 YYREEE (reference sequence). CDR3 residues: CASSDPRTGNNEQFF. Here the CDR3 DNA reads TGTGCCAGCAGCGATCCCAGGACTGGGAACAATGAGCAGTTCTTC.

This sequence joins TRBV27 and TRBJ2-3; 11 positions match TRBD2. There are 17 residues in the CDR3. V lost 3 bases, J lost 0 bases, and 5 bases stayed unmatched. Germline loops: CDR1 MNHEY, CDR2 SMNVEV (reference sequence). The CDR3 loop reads CASSFIGLAGSTDTQYF. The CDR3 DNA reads TGTGCCAGCAGTTTTATCGGACTAGCGGGTAGCACAGATACGCAGTATTTT.

DNA for the CDR3: TGTGCCAGCAGCTCCGGGACTAGCGGGAGTTCTTCCTACGAGCAGTACTTC. Translating it yields CASSSGTSGSSSYEQYF. The chain couples TRBV11-2 to TRBJ2-7; 14 bases fit TRBD2. The CDR3 is made up of 17 amino acids. Per germline, CDR1 SGHAT and CDR2 FQNNGV. J lost 1 base, V lost 4 bases, and 6 bases had no gene match.

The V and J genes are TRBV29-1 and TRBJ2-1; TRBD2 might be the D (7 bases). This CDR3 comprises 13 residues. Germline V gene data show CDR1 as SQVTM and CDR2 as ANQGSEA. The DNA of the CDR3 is TGCTCCAACCAAAGGGGAGGGGGTAATGAGCAGTTCTTC. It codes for CSNQRGGGNEQFF.

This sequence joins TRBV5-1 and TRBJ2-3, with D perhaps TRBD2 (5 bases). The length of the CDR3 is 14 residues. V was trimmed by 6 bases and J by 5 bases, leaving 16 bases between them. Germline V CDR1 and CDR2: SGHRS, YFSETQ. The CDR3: CASNRVLREDTQYF. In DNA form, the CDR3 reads TGCGCCAGCAACCGGGTCCTGAGGGAAGATACGCAGTATTTT.

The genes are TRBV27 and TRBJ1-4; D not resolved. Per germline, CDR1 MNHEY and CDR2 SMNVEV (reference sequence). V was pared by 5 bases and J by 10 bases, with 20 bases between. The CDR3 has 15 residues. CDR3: CASSGLDTQPGKLFF. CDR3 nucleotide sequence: TGTGCCAGCAGTGGCCTAGACACCCAACCGGGAAAACTGTTTTTT.

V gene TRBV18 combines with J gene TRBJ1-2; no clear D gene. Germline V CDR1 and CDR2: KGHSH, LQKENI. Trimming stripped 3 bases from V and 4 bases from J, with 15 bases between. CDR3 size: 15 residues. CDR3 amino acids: CASSPGDYLLYGYTF. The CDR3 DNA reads TGTGCCAGCTCACCGGGAGATTACCTCCTCTATGGCTACACCTTC.

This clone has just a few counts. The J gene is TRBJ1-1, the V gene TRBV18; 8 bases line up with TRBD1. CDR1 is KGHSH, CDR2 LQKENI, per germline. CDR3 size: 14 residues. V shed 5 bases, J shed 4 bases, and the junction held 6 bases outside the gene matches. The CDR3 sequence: CASSSLDRGTEAFF. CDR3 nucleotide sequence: TGTGCCAGCTCATCGCTAGACAGGGGCACTGAAGCTTTCTTT. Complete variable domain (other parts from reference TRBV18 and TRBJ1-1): NAGVMQNPRHLVRRRGQEARLRCSPMKGHSHVYWYRQLPEEGLKFMVYLQKENIIDESGMPKERFSAEFPKEGPSILRIQQVVRGDSAAYFCASSSLDRGTEAFFGQGTRLTVV.

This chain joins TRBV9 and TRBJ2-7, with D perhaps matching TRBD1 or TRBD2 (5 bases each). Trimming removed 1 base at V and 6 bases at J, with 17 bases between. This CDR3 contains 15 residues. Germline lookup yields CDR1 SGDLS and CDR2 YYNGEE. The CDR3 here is CASSVRVRETGEQYF. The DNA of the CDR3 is TGTGCCAGCAGCGTACGGGTCAGGGAGACTGGCGAGCAGTACTTC.

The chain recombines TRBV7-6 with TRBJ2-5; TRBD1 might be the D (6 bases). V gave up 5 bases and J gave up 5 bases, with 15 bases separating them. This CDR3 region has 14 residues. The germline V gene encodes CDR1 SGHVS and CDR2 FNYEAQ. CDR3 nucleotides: TGTGCCAGCAGCCTGCCACAGGGTCGGGAGACCCAGTACTTC. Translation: CASSLPQGRETQYF.

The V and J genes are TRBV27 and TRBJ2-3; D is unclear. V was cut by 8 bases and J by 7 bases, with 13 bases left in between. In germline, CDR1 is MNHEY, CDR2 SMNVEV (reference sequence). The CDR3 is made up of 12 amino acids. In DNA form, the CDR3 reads TGTGCCAGCGTTGATGACCTTCATACGCAGTATTTT. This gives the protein CASVDDLHTQYF.

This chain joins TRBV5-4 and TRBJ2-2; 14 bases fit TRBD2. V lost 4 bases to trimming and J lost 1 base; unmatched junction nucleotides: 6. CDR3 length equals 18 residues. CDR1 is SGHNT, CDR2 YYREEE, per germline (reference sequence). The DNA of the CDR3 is TGTGCCAGCAGCCCCTGGACTAGCGGGAGGAAGAACACCGGGGAGCTGTTTTTT. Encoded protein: CASSPWTSGRKNTGELFF.

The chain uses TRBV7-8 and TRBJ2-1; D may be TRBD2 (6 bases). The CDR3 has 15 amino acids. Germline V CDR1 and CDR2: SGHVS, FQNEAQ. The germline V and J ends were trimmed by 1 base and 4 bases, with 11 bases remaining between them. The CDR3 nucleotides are TGTGCCAGCAGCTTAGAGGGACTGGAATACAATGAGCAGTTCTTC. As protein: CASSLEGLEYNEQFF.

CDR3 coding DNA: TGTGCCAGCATTGGCGGGGGAGCTAGCACAGATACGCAGTATTTT. Translating gives CASIGGGASTDTQYF. This chain links TRBV2 with TRBJ2-3; 7 nucleotides align to TRBD2. The CDR3 runs to 15 residues. Germline CDR1 reads SNHLY; CDR2 reads FYNNEI. Trimming removed 7 bases from V and 0 bases from J; junction bases left unmatched: 7.

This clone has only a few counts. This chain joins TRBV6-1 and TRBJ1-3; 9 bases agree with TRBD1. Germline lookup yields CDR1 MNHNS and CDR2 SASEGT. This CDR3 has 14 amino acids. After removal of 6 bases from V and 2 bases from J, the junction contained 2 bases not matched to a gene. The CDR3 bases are TGTGCCAGCAGGACAGGGGGACCTGGAAACACCATATATTTT. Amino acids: CASRTGGPGNTIYF.

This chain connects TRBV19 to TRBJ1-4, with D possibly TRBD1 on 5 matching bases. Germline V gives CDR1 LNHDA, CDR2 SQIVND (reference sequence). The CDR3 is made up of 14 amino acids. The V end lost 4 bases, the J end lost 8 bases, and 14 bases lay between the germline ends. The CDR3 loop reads CASSTQAEGEKLFF. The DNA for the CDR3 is TGTGCCAGTAGTACACAGGCGGAAGGGGAAAAACTGTTTTTT.

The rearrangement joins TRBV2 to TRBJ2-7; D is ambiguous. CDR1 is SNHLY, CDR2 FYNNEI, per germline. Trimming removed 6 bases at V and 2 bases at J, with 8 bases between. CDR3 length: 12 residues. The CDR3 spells CASSVTPYEQYF. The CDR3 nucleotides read TGTGCCAGCAGCGTGACCCCCTACGAGCAGTACTTC.

The CDR3 DNA follows: TGTGCCAGCAAACTCAGGGGTGGGACAGATACGCAGTATTTT. Protein sequence: CASKLRGGTDTQYF. This chain uses TRBV27 with TRBJ2-3; the D gene is possibly TRBD1 (6 bases). The germline gives CDR1 MNHEY, CDR2 SMNVEV (reference sequence). V was shortened by 7 bases and J by 3 bases, with 14 bases between the two germline ends. The CDR3 is made up of 14 amino acids.

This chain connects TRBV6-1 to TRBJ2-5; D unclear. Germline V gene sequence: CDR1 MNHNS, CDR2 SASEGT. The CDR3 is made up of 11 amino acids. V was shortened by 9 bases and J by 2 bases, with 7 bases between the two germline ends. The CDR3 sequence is CASSPQETQYF. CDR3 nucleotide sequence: TGTGCCAGTTCTCCACAAGAGACCCAGTACTTC.

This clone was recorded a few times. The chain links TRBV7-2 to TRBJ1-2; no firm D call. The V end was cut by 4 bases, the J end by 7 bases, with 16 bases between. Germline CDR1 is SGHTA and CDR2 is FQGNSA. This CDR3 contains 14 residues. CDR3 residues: CASSSALWDPGYTF. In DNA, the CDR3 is TGTGCCAGCAGCTCAGCCCTCTGGGATCCTGGCTACACCTTC.

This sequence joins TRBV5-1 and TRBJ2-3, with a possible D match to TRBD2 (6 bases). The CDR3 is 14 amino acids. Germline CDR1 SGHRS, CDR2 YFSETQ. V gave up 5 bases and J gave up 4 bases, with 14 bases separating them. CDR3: CASRVPGAPDTQYF. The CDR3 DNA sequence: TGCGCCAGCAGAGTTCCGGGAGCACCAGATACGCAGTATTTT.

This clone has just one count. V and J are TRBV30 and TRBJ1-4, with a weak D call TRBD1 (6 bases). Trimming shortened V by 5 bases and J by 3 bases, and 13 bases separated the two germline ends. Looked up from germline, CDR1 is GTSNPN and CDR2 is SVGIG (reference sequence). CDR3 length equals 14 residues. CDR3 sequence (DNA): TGTGCCTGGGGCCACCAGGGGTCTAATGAAAAACTGTTTTTT. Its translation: CAWGHQGSNEKLFF.

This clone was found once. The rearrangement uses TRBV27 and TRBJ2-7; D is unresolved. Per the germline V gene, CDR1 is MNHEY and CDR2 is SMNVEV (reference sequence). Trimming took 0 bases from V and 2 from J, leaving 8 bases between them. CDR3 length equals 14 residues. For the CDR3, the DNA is TGTGCCAGCAGTTTATCAGGGTCCCCCTACGAGCAGTACTTC. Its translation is CASSLSGSPYEQYF.

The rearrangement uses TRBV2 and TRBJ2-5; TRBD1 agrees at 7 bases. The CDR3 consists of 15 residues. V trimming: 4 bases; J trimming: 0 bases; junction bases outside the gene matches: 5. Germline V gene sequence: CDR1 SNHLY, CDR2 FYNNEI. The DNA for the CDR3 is TGTGCCAGCAGTGTCGGGACAGCCTACCAAGAGACCCAGTACTTC. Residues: CASSVGTAYQETQYF.

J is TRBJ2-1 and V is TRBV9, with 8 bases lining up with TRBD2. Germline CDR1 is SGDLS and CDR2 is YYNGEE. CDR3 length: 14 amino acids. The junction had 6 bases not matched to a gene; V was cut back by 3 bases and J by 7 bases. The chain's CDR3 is CASSARLAPNEQFF. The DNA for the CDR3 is TGTGCCAGCAGCGCCCGACTAGCGCCGAATGAGCAGTTCTTC.

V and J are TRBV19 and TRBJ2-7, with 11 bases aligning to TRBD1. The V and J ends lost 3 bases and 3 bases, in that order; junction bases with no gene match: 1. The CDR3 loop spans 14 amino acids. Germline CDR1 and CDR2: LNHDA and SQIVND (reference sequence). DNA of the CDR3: TGTGCCAGTAGTATCGGGACAGGGGGCTACGAGCAGTACTTC. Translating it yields CASSIGTGGYEQYF.